A single T cell receptor beta chain is shown here with its context. This specimen belongs to a study of blood T cell repertoires in COVID-19. For the study at large: Sites across the United States, Italy and Spain contributed samples from acute and convalescent COVID-19. Sources were T cells, B-cell-depleted T cells, or PBMCs; the material itself was cDNA or gDNA.

Germline V gives CDR1 MNHEY, CDR2 SMNVEV (reference sequence). The length of the CDR3 is 15 residues. The V and J ends lost 5 bases and 5 bases, in that order; junction bases with no gene match: 5. Original analysis: Amplification of reference gene primers was used by the study to estimate nucleated cell counts. The table came from immunoSEQ multiplex PCR; TCRdb's copy has only in-frame clones and leaves some out. V, J and clone size are those of that table, while D and trimming were read from the DNA. This sample yields 80,000 to 100,000 clones, of which approximately 80% are seen a single time; about 16% belongs to the top ten.

The chain combines TRBV27 with TRBJ1-6; 8 bases are shared with TRBD1. The clonotype originates from a human donor in a cohort sampled during active COVID-19. Specimen: peripheral blood. CDR3 protein: CASSTAGGDNSPLHF. DNA for the CDR3: TGTGCCAGCAGTACAGCAGGGGGCGATAATTCACCCCTCCACTTT.